The 30 T cell receptor beta chains given below trace back to one sample, sequenced in a study of technical replicates of blood from a few donors. The table came from immunoSEQ multiplex PCR; TCRdb's copy has only in-frame clones and leaves some out. The repertoire holds fewer than 75,000 clones, with 85% to 90% as singletons. Sequencing was done on a sample of PBMCs. These receptors were obtained from a human donor in good health. Some clones in this sample may be carry-over from other donors' samples.

The chain employs TRBV11-2 and TRBJ2-7; no clear D gene. The CDR3 extends over 12 amino acids. The V gene lost 0 bases and the J gene lost 5 bases, with 5 bases spanning the gap. Germline V gene data show CDR1 as SGHAT and CDR2 as FQNNGV. CDR3 protein: CASSLEGDEQYF. The CDR3 nucleotides read TGTGCCAGCAGCTTAGAGGGCGACGAGCAGTACTTC. The full variable domain, with the rest looked up from reference TRBV11-2 and TRBJ2-7, is EAGVAQSPRYKIIEKRQSVAFWCNPISGHATLYWYQQILGQGPKLLIQFQNNGVVDDSQLPKDRFSAERLKGVDSTLKIQPAKLEDSAVYLCASSLEGDEQYFGPGTRLTVT.

The chain employs TRBV4-3 and TRBJ2-7; D uncertain. The germline V gene has CDR1 LGHNA and CDR2 YSLEER. The CDR3 is 13 residues long. The V gene lost 0 bases and the J gene lost 0 bases, with 3 bases spanning the gap. The DNA for the CDR3 is TGCGCCAGCAGCCAAGACGTCTCCTACGAGCAGTACTTC. Amino acids: CASSQDVSYEQYF.

V and J are TRBV5-1 and TRBJ2-7; 10 bases are a match to TRBD1. The trim removed 6 bases at V and 6 bases at J, leaving 12 bases unmatched. Germline V gives CDR1 SGHRS, CDR2 YFSETQ. The CDR3 spans 15 residues. As DNA, the CDR3 is TGCGCCAGCACCCGAACGGGACAGGGGACCTCCGAGCAGTACTTC. It translates to CASTRTGQGTSEQYF.

The V and J genes are TRBV6-5 and TRBJ2-1; D might be TRBD2 (6 bases). The germline V and J ends were trimmed by 5 bases and 7 bases, with 9 bases remaining between them. The CDR3 has 12 residues. Germline values: CDR1 MNHEY, CDR2 SVGAGI. In DNA form, the CDR3 reads TGTGCCAGCAGTCTCCGGGGGAATGAGCAGTTCTTC. As protein: CASSLRGNEQFF.

The chain joins TRBV7-7 to TRBJ1-4; D perhaps matches TRBD1 (5 bases). Between the trimmed V and J ends, which lost 5 bases and 7 bases, there was a span of 20 bases. This CDR3 is 16 amino acids long. Looked up from germline, CDR1 is SSHAT and CDR2 is FNYEAQ (reference sequence). CDR3 sequence reads: CASSINPPGESEKLFF. Here the CDR3 DNA reads TGTGCCAGCAGCATAAACCCCCCGGGGGAGAGTGAAAAACTGTTTTTT.

The V call is TRBV4-2, the J call TRBJ2-7; D is perhaps TRBD1 (5 bases). The CDR3 is made up of 17 amino acids. V was clipped by 0 bases and J by 4 bases, with 19 bases between them. The germline gives CDR1 LGHNA, CDR2 YNFKEQ. CDR3: CASSQDRREDRDYEQYF. The CDR3 DNA sequence: TGTGCCAGCAGCCAAGATCGACGAGAAGACAGAGATTACGAGCAGTACTTC.

The chain combines TRBV7-2 with TRBJ1-2; perhaps TRBD1 as D (5 bases). The V and J ends lost 2 bases and 7 bases respectively, with 17 bases between them. In germline, CDR1 is SGHTA, CDR2 FQGNSA. The CDR3 totals 15 residues. The CDR3 is CASSLKSQGNRGYTF. For the CDR3, the DNA is TGTGCCAGCAGCTTAAAGTCGCAGGGTAATCGTGGCTACACCTTC.

The rearrangement links TRBV5-4 to TRBJ1-2; 8 bases are shared with TRBD1. V shed 4 bases, J shed 7 bases, and the junction held 9 bases outside the gene matches. This CDR3 has 14 amino acids. Germline V gives CDR1 SGHNT, CDR2 YYREEE (reference sequence). Here the CDR3 DNA reads TGTGCCAGCAGCCGCGGACAGGGCTTAGGTGGCTACACCTTC. Translating it yields CASSRGQGLGGYTF.

The V and J genes are TRBV28 and TRBJ2-7; 11 positions agree with TRBD2. The ends lost 5 bases at V and 2 bases at J; junction bases unmatched: 8. The germline V gene encodes CDR1 MDHEN and CDR2 SYDVKM. This CDR3 is 16 amino acids long. The DNA for the CDR3 is TGTGCCAGCAGTCGCACTGTTAGCGGGAGGGCCTACGAGCAGTACTTC. This translates into CASSRTVSGRAYEQYF.

The chain links TRBV7-8 to TRBJ1-5; D is perhaps TRBD1 (6 bases). Germline lookup yields CDR1 SGHVS and CDR2 FQNEAQ. The CDR3 is 13 residues long. The V end lost 7 bases, the J end lost 7 bases, and 14 bases lay between the germline ends. CDR3 DNA sequence: TGTGCCAGCACCTGGGACATTGGCCAGCCCCAGCATTTT. It specifies CASTWDIGQPQHF. The whole variable domain, filled in from reference TRBV7-8 and TRBJ1-5, reads GAGVSQSPRYKVAKRGQDVALRCDPISGHVSLFWYQQALGQGPEFLTYFQNEAQLDKSGLPSDRFFAERPEGSVSTLKIQRTQQEDSAVYLCASTWDIGQPQHFGDGTRLSIL.

The V gene is TRBV2, the J gene TRBJ1-4; 9 nucleotides line up with TRBD1. The V gene's germline CDR1 is SNHLY and CDR2 FYNNEI. V lost 6 bases to trimming and J lost 4 bases; unmatched junction nucleotides: 3. The CDR3 extends over 14 amino acids. This chain's CDR3 is CASSDRGINEKLFF. In nucleotides, the CDR3 is TGTGCCAGCAGCGACAGGGGGATTAATGAAAAACTGTTTTTT.

V usage is TRBV18 and J usage is TRBJ2-7; the match to TRBD1 covers 7 bases. Germline CDR1 KGHSH, CDR2 LQKENI. The CDR3 is 13 amino acids. V was clipped by 3 bases and J by 6 bases; unmatched bases: 5. CDR3 sequence: CASSPFDRAEQYF. The CDR3 region has the DNA TGTGCCAGCTCACCTTTTGACAGGGCCGAGCAGTACTTC.

This clone came up once. The CDR3 coding sequence is TGTGCCACCAGCCGCGAGGGCCGTTCGGGGAATACGCAGTATTTT. It yields the protein CATSREGRSGNTQYF. V usage is TRBV15 and J usage is TRBJ2-3; weak D call: TRBD2 (5 bases). CDR1 is LNHNV and CDR2 is YYDKDF in the germline V gene (reference sequence). The CDR3 contains 15 residues. The germline V and J ends were trimmed by 5 bases and 7 bases, with 19 bases remaining between them.

The rearrangement links TRBV7-9 to TRBJ2-3; D perhaps matches TRBD2 (6 bases). V dropped 1 base and J dropped 4 bases, with 21 bases sitting between them. The CDR3 runs 18 residues. From germline, CDR1 is SEHNR and CDR2 FQNEAQ (reference sequence). The DNA for the CDR3 is TGTGCCAGCAGCTTAGGGTCGGTGATACTAGCTTCTGCAGATACGCAGTATTTT. The encoded protein is CASSLGSVILASADTQYF.

The chain is built from TRBV7-6 and TRBJ1-3; unclear D gene. V lost 0 bases, J lost 0 bases, and 6 bases lay in between. Germline V CDR1 and CDR2: SGHVS, FNYEAQ. The CDR3 runs to 15 residues. The CDR3 reads CASSLAQNSGNTIYF. The CDR3 nucleotides are TGTGCCAGCAGCTTAGCCCAAAACTCTGGAAACACCATATATTTT.

The chain combines TRBV7-9 with TRBJ2-1; TRBD2 matches at 14 bases. This CDR3 comprises 17 residues. Trimming removed 4 bases from V and 6 bases from J; junction bases left unmatched: 8. Germline CDR1 reads SEHNR; CDR2 reads FQNEAQ (reference sequence). The CDR3 reads CASSSLKGLAGVNEQFF. The CDR3 DNA sequence: TGTGCCAGCAGCTCGCTCAAGGGACTAGCGGGAGTCAATGAGCAGTTCTTC.

The genes are TRBV7-9 and TRBJ2-5; TRBD2 agrees at 11 bases. Per germline, CDR1 SEHNR and CDR2 FQNEAQ (reference sequence). Losses at the gene ends were 4 bases for V and 5 bases for J; bases not matched to a gene: 6. This CDR3 comprises 15 residues. The CDR3 coding sequence is TGTGCCAGCAGCTCCGGGACTAGCGGCGGGGAGACCCAGTACTTC. It is translated as CASSSGTSGGETQYF.

The CDR3 nucleotides read TGTGCCAGCAGCCGGACGGGACAGGGCTCAATTGAAGCTTTCTTT. Amino acids: CASSRTGQGSIEAFF. The rearrangement joins TRBV5-6 to TRBJ1-1; 9 positions agree with TRBD1. Germline lookup yields CDR1 SGHDT and CDR2 YYEEEE. The junction had 11 bases not matched to a gene; V was cut back by 4 bases and J by 7 bases. The CDR3 consists of 15 residues.

This chain connects TRBV30 to TRBJ2-3; 11 bases match TRBD2. The ends lost 3 bases at V and 0 bases at J; junction bases unmatched: 8. The length of the CDR3 is 17 residues. Per germline, CDR1 GTSNPN and CDR2 SVGIG (reference sequence). The CDR3, as DNA: TGTGCCTGGAGCTCCCCGGGACTAGCGGTTAGCACAGATACGCAGTATTTT. Its translation is CAWSSPGLAVSTDTQYF.

The V gene is TRBV6-6, the J gene TRBJ1-5, with 7 bases matching TRBD1. The CDR3 runs 13 residues. Germline V gene data show CDR1 as MNHNY and CDR2 as SVGAGI (reference sequence). DNA of the CDR3: TGTGTTTCACAGGGGTATAGCAATCAGCCCCAGCATTTT. Encoded protein: CVSQGYSNQPQHF.

The chain combines TRBV4-1 with TRBJ2-1; D may be TRBD1 (6 bases). The V end lost 4 bases, the J end lost 3 bases, and 13 bases lay between the germline ends. The CDR3 is 15 amino acids. CDR1 is MGHRA, CDR2 YSYEKL, per germline. CDR3 sequence reads: CASSRLGTLYNEQFF. CDR3 sequence (DNA): TGCGCCAGCAGCCGTCTCGGGACACTCTACAATGAGCAGTTCTTC.

The chain uses TRBV10-3 and TRBJ2-1; 12 nucleotides match TRBD2. This CDR3 has 17 amino acids. Germline V lookup: CDR1 ENHRY, CDR2 SYGVKD. Losses at the gene ends were 2 bases for V and 5 bases for J; bases not matched to a gene: 7. The CDR3 loop is CAISETRLAGVNNEQFF. The CDR3 DNA follows: TGTGCCATCAGTGAGACCAGACTAGCGGGAGTCAACAATGAGCAGTTCTTC.

This clone has more than one count but fewer than ten. This rearrangement joins TRBV7-3 to TRBJ2-5, with D perhaps TRBD2 (6 bases). CDR3 length: 13 residues. Per the germline V gene, CDR1 is SGHTA and CDR2 is FQGTGA. V lost 5 bases and J 1 base, leaving 8 bases between the germline ends. The CDR3 nucleotides are TGTGCCAGCAGCCGTAGCGGCCAAGAGACCCAGTACTTC. Translation gives CASSRSGQETQYF.

The CDR3 loop reads CASSLRGGTAQYF. The CDR3 DNA reads TGTGCCAGCAGCTTGAGGGGAGGGACGGCGCAGTACTTC. V usage is TRBV5-8 and J usage is TRBJ2-7; 7 bases line up with TRBD2. Germline V gene lookup returns CDR1 SGHTS and CDR2 YDEGEE. This CDR3 is 13 amino acids long. Trimming cost V 1 base and J 9 bases; bases outside gene matches: 7.

The chain carries TRBV5-6 and TRBJ2-7; a weak D match, TRBD2 (5 bases). V was shortened by 0 bases and J by 2 bases, with 12 bases between the two germline ends. This CDR3 is 15 amino acids long. The germline CDR1 and CDR2 sequences are SGHDT and YYEEEE. CDR3 loop: CASSLGGNPTYEQYF. The CDR3 bases are TGTGCCAGCAGCTTGGGAGGGAACCCCACCTACGAGCAGTACTTC. Looking up the rest from reference TRBV5-6 and TRBJ2-7 gives the full variable domain: DAGVTQSPTHLIKTRGQQVTLRCSPKSGHDTVSWYQQALGQGPQFIFQYYEEEERQRGNFPDRFSGHQFPNYSSELNVNALLLGDSALYLCASSLGGNPTYEQYFGPGTRLTVT.

The chain has TRBV4-3 and TRBJ1-2; D ambiguous. Trimming pared 0 bases from V and 7 bases from J, leaving 9 bases between. Per the germline V gene, CDR1 is LGHNA and CDR2 is YSLEER. The CDR3 runs 13 residues. CDR3 loop: CASSQDRVGGYTF. The CDR3 bases are TGCGCCAGCAGCCAAGATCGGGTGGGTGGCTACACCTTC.

J is TRBJ2-4 and V is TRBV4-1, with 8 bases identical to TRBD1. The J segment lost 12 bases and the V segment lost 3 bases, leaving 10 bases of the junction unmatched. This CDR3 is 14 amino acids long. CDR1 is MGHRA, CDR2 YSYEKL, per germline. The CDR3 reads CASSQGDRPSDQYF. CDR3 sequence (DNA): TGCGCCAGCAGCCAGGGGGACAGGCCGAGTGATCAGTACTTC.

CDR3 sequence reads: CASSFSGTYEQYF. The CDR3 nucleotides are TGTGCCAGCAGCTTCTCGGGAACCTACGAGCAGTACTTC. The rearrangement links TRBV5-8 to TRBJ2-7, with D tentatively TRBD2 (5 bases). Trimming removed 2 bases from V and 2 bases from J, with 8 bases in between. From germline, CDR1 is SGHTS and CDR2 YDEGEE. This CDR3 comprises 13 residues.

The V and J genes are TRBV5-1 and TRBJ2-7; 8 bases align to TRBD1. V was clipped by 4 bases and J by 3 bases; unmatched bases: 6. There are 14 residues in the CDR3. CDR1 is SGHRS, CDR2 YFSETQ, per germline. CDR3 sequence reads: CASSPQDRVYEQYF. In DNA form, the CDR3 reads TGCGCCAGCAGCCCCCAGGACAGGGTCTACGAGCAGTACTTC.

Here the CDR3 reads CASSLVRTGGSEQYF. The DNA of the CDR3 is TGTGCCAGCAGCTTAGTGCGGACAGGGGGGAGCGAGCAGTACTTC. The chain recombines TRBV7-2 with TRBJ2-7; 10 nucleotides align to TRBD1. Germline trimming cut 1 base from V and 6 bases from J; bases unmatched to any gene: 6. Germline CDR1 and CDR2: SGHTA and FQGNSA. The CDR3 runs 15 residues.